These T cell receptor beta chains were read from a single sample in a study of blood T cell repertoires in COVID-19. Generated by immunoSEQ multiplex PCR, the TCRdb table keeps only in-frame clones and is missing some. Of tens of thousands of clones in the sample, approximately 87% were seen once. The specimen was peripheral blood. These receptors all stem from a human donor in a cohort sampled during active COVID-19. The CDR3 runs from the conserved cysteine through the conserved F or W. Each record gives: CDR3 length, V gene, J gene, D gene, CDR3 DNA, CDR3 protein. D genes are given only for firm matches.

15	TRBV6-5	TRBJ1-1	.	TGTGCCAGCAGCCCCCGGGGGGGGGCGCGCACTGAAGCTTTCTTT	CASSPRGGARTEAFF
12	TRBV30	TRBJ1-2	.	TGTGCCTGGAGGGACAGCGTCTATGGCTACACCTTC	CAWRDSVYGYTF
14	TRBV19	TRBJ1-5	TRBD1	TGTGCCAGTAGTGGGACAGGGGGGCATCAGCCCCAGCATTTT	CASSGTGGHQPQHF
13	TRBV6-2/TRBV6-3	TRBJ2-5	TRBD2	TGTGCCAGCAGTAGGACTAGTCGTGAGACCCAGTACTTC	CASSRTSRETQYF
12	TRBV24-1	TRBJ2-1	.	TGTGCCACCAGTACAACAGGGTATGAGCAGTTCTTC	CATSTTGYEQFF
18	TRBV12-5	TRBJ1-2	.	TGTGCTAGTGGTTTGGTACTCGGAACAGGTCAGGCGGCGGATGGCTACACCTTC	CASGLVLGTGQAADGYTF
17	TRBV18	TRBJ1-2	TRBD1	TGTGCCAGCTCACCATCCTTCTTGTCCCAGGGGGTCTATGGCTACACCTTC	CASSPSFLSQGVYGYTF
16	TRBV7-9	TRBJ1-1	TRBD1	TGTGCCAGCAGCTTCCCAAACAGGGGATTAGACACTGAAGCTTTCTTT	CASSFPNRGLDTEAFF
14	TRBV29-1	TRBJ2-1	TRBD2	TGCAGCGTTGCTGGGAGGGGTGCCTACAATGAGCAGTTCTTC	CSVAGRGAYNEQFF
14	TRBV2	TRBJ2-3	TRBD1	TGTGCCAGCAGTATGACAGGGGGGGGAGATACGCAGTATTTT	CASSMTGGGDTQYF
16	TRBV6-2/TRBV6-3	TRBJ2-7	TRBD2	TGTGCCAGCAGTTACTCGATCTGGCGGGGGGACTACGAGCAGTACTTC	CASSYSIWRGDYEQYF
12	TRBV30	TRBJ2-7	.	TGTGCCTGGGAGGCGGGTTCGAACGAGCAGTACTTC	CAWEAGSNEQYF